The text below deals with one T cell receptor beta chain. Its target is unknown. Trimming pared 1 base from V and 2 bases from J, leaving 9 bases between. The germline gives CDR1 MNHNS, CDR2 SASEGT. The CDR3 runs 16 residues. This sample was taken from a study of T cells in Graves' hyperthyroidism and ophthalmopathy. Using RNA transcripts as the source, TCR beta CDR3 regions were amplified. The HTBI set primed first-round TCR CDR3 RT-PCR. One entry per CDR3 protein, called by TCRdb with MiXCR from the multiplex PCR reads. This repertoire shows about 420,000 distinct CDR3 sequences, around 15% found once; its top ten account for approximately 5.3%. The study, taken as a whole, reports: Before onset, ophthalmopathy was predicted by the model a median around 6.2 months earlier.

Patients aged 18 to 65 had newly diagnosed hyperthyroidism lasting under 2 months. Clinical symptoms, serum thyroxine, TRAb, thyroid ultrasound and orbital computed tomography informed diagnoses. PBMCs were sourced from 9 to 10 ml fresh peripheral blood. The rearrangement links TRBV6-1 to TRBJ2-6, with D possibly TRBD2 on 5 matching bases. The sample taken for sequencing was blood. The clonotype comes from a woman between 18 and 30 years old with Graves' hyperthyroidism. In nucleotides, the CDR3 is TGTGCCAGCAGTGAAGTGGTGGGAGCTGGGGCCAACGTCCTGACTTTC. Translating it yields CASSEVVGAGANVLTF.